The TCR beta chain described here comes from a study of cytomegalovirus exposure and HLA in healthy donors. To note about this clone: The antigen is undetermined.

Both 60 Vbeta primers and 13 Jbeta primers went into the PCR. Generated by immunoSEQ multiplex PCR, the TCRdb table keeps only in-frame clones and is missing some. This sample has approximately 70,000 clones, with about two thirds found just once. Study-wide results and limits: Reported findings show TCR beta sequences accurately forecast HLA-A and HLA-B alleles in most subjects.

The receptor comes from a woman between 50 and 59 years old in good health and CMV-seropositive. The specimen was PBMCs.

The CDR3, as DNA: TGTGCCACATCGGGGGTCCCCCGAGCAACCTACGAGCAGTACTTC. Translated, it gives CATSGVPRATYEQYF. The V and J genes are TRBV28 and TRBJ2-7, with TRBD2 as a possible D gene (6 bases). Germline V gene data show CDR1 as MDHEN and CDR2 as SYDVKM. With 10 bases removed from V and 2 bases from J, the gap between germline ends came to 21 bases. CDR3 length equals 15 residues.